This T cell receptor (beta chain) was profiled in a study of cytomegalovirus exposure and HLA in healthy donors. Across the whole study: HLA-typed donors were the source of about 85 million unique TCRs, which an early data release held. Study-level results: Earlier analysis looked at TCR beta V segments, and most were productive about 87% or about 30% of the time. Differences between HLA loci emerged in a later analysis of TCR association rates, with DRB1 most and HLA-C fewest.

PCR involved 60 Vbeta and 13 Jbeta primers. Using immunoSEQ multiplex PCR, the repertoire was profiled, and TCRdb retains in-frame clones only, with some absent. The table has roughly 97,000 clones, around 81% seen once; the top ten hold roughly 5.1%. J was trimmed by 1 base and V by 0 bases; bases with no gene match: 5. Germline V CDR1 and CDR2: SGHDN, FVKESK. The CDR3 length is 16 residues. As regards this clone: The antigen is unknown.

V is TRBV14 and J is TRBJ2-5; 7 bases are shared with TRBD2. Specimen: PBMCs. This TCR came from a man aged 35 to 55 in good health and CMV-seropositive. The CDR3 sequence is CASSQDWASGQETQYF. The CDR3 nucleotides are TGTGCCAGCAGCCAAGATTGGGCTAGCGGCCAAGAGACCCAGTACTTC.